This T cell receptor (beta chain) stems from a study of shared clonotypes between healthy human individuals. Study-level findings and limits: Larger estimated richness was generally seen in naive subsets than in memory subsets.

J was trimmed by 1 base and V by 4 bases; bases with no gene match: 7. Germline CDR1 MNHNY, CDR2 SVGAGI (reference sequence). CDR3 length equals 16 residues. Comments on this clone: As yet, its antigen is unknown. Other nucleotide sequences from this sample produce the same CDR3.

Each PCR replicate from the sorted subsets contained about 200 ng DNA, which is some 32,000 T cell genomes. Produced via immunoSEQ multiplex PCR; TCRdb's table is partial and in-frame only. Of roughly 2.6 million clones listed, around nine tenths were seen once; the top ten hold roughly 0.14%. CD45RA+ naive and CD45RA-negative memory subsets were separated from CD4+ cells. Sequencing used naive CD4+ T cells sorted from blood. The subset denotes: CD45RA+ positively selected. The TCR originated in a man between 18 and 29 years old in good health. The J gene is TRBJ1-3, the V gene TRBV6-6; 7 bases are shared with TRBD1. CDR3 bases: TGTGCCAGCAGTTTTGGAAACAGGGGTTCTGGAAACACCATATATTTT. It codes for CASSFGNRGSGNTIYF.